One and the same sample provided the 29 T cell receptor beta chains below, sequenced in a study of T-cell memory formation after mild COVID-19. TCRdb ran MiXCR on the 5' RACE reads and lists one entry per CDR3 protein. The sample contains around 420,000 distinct CDR3 sequences, less than 25% of which appear only once. Sequenced: PBMCs or a T cell subset sorted from them (not recorded which). These receptors originate from an adult woman who had mild COVID-19 (a few samples of this study predate the infection). Cell type and time point are not known.

This clonotype came up a few times. The chain is built from TRBV20-1 and TRBJ2-7; no definite D call. The germline V gene has CDR1 DFQATT and CDR2 SNEGSKA (reference sequence). Trimming cost V 6 bases and J 13 bases, with 19 bases left between them. The CDR3 spans 11 residues. The CDR3 protein is CSATASMEFYF. The CDR3 DNA is TGCAGTGCCACAGCCTCAATGGAATTTTACTTC.

This clonotype was observed a few times. The CDR3 DNA sequence: TGCAGCGTTAGTGCTTCGACCGTGGGTTCACCCCTCCACTTT. Amino acids: CSVSASTVGSPLHF. The V call is TRBV29-1, the J call TRBJ1-6; D unclear. V lost 5 bases, J lost 9 bases, and 17 bases lay in between. CDR3 size: 14 residues. In germline, CDR1 is SQVTM, CDR2 ANQGSEA.

This clonotype turned up a few times. The chain uses TRBV12-3 or TRBV12-4 and TRBJ1-5; 10 bases are shared with TRBD1. This CDR3 comprises 13 residues. V shed 8 bases, J shed 4 bases, and the junction held 2 bases outside the gene matches. The CDR3, as DNA: TGTGCCAGCTGGGACAGGGGAAATCAGCCCCAGCATTTT. It translates to CASWDRGNQPQHF.

This rearrangement joins TRBV6-1 to TRBJ1-1; no clear D. V was trimmed by 1 base and J by 0 bases, leaving 9 bases between them. CDR3 size: 15 residues. The germline gives CDR1 MNHNS, CDR2 SASEGT. CDR3 nucleotide sequence: TGTGCCAGCAGTGAAGGGGGAGTCCTGAACACTGAAGCTTTCTTT. Translated, it gives CASSEGGVLNTEAFF.

The V and J genes are TRBV20-1 and TRBJ2-3, with D maybe TRBD2 (6 bases). This CDR3 has 15 amino acids. Trimming left V 5 bases short and J 1 base short, with 16 bases between. Germline V CDR1 and CDR2: DFQATT, SNEGSKA (reference sequence). The CDR3 coding sequence is TGCAGTGCTCCAAATCCCTCTAGCGGCACAGATACGCAGTATTTT. Encoded protein: CSAPNPSSGTDTQYF.

The genes are TRBV12-3 or TRBV12-4 and TRBJ2-5, with TRBD2 matching over 12 bases. The CDR3 has 18 amino acids. With 6 bases clipped from V and 2 bases from J, the junction kept 13 bases outside the gene matches. CDR3 sequence (DNA): TGTGCCAGCAGCCCAAAACTAGCGGGGGGCCACCTACAAGAGACCCAGTACTTC. Its protein is CASSPKLAGGHLQETQYF.

V usage is TRBV2 and J usage is TRBJ2-3; perhaps TRBD2 as D (6 bases). Trimming took 8 bases from V and 1 from J, leaving 10 bases between them. The germline V gene has CDR1 SNHLY and CDR2 FYNNEI. CDR3 length equals 13 residues. The CDR3 protein is CASLGEGTDTQYF. CDR3 coding DNA: TGTGCCAGCCTGGGGGAGGGCACAGATACGCAGTATTTT.

This clonotype was picked up a small number of times. V usage is TRBV20-1 and J usage is TRBJ2-5, with D unresolved. CDR3 size: 12 residues. V lost 4 bases, J lost 2 bases, and 8 bases lay in between. Germline lookup yields CDR1 DFQATT and CDR2 SNEGSKA (reference sequence). The DNA for the CDR3 is TGCAGTGCTATCCGCTTTCAAGAGACCCAGTACTTC. This gives the protein CSAIRFQETQYF.

This clonotype came up a few times. The chain is built from TRBV20-1 and TRBJ2-3; TRBD2 agrees at 11 bases. Germline V gene data show CDR1 as DFQATT and CDR2 as SNEGSKA (reference sequence). The CDR3 runs to 18 residues. Trimming at V came to 5 bases and at J to 2 bases, leaving 15 bases not matched to a gene. The CDR3 DNA follows: TGCAGTGCTGGGCCCTATAGCGGGGGGGCCGTGGTCACAGATACGCAGTATTTT. It is translated as CSAGPYSGGAVVTDTQYF.

This clonotype has more than one count but fewer than ten. The chain joins TRBV6-2 or TRBV6-3 to TRBJ1-1, with TRBD1 as a possible D gene (6 bases). Germline CDR1 is MNHEY and CDR2 is SVGEGT. With 5 bases removed from V and 5 bases from J, the gap between germline ends came to 18 bases. The CDR3 runs to 15 residues. The CDR3 DNA reads as TGTGCCAGCAGTCCCAGGGGCGTGGAGGGGACTGAAGCTTTCTTT. Protein: CASSPRGVEGTEAFF.

The V and J genes are TRBV10-3 and TRBJ2-5, with 9 bases fitting TRBD1. Trimming cost V 6 bases and J 4 bases; bases outside gene matches: 9. CDR3 length: 15 amino acids. Germline assignment: CDR1 ENHRY and CDR2 SYGVKD. CDR3 amino acids: CAISEDRGGRETQYF. CDR3 nucleotides: TGTGCCATCAGCGAGGACAGGGGCGGTCGAGAGACCCAGTACTTC.

The J gene is TRBJ1-1, the V gene TRBV7-8; D may be TRBD1 (6 bases). V dropped 6 bases and J dropped 3 bases, with 14 bases sitting between them. Germline V lookup: CDR1 SGHVS, CDR2 FQNEAQ. The CDR3 consists of 14 residues. DNA of the CDR3: TGTGCCAGCAGGCTAGGGGGTGGGGACACTGAAGCTTTCTTT. Amino acid sequence: CASRLGGGDTEAFF.

The chain recombines TRBV11-1 with TRBJ2-1; perhaps D is TRBD1 or TRBD2 (6 bases each). Looked up from germline, CDR1 is SGHAT and CDR2 is FQDESV (reference sequence). V lost 5 bases and J lost 0, with 20 bases in between. CDR3 length: 18 residues. CDR3 bases: TGTGCCAGCAGCCCGAGCGCCGGGGGCGGGATCTCCTACAATGAGCAGTTCTTC. Translated, it gives CASSPSAGGGISYNEQFF. The full variable domain, in which reference TRBV11-1 and TRBJ2-1 provide the parts outside the CDR3, is EAEVAQSPRYKITEKSQAVAFWCDPISGHATLYWYRQILGQGPELLVQFQDESVVDDSQLPKDRFSAERLKGVDSTLKIQPAELGDSAMYLCASSPSAGGGISYNEQFFGPGTRLTVL.

The chain joins TRBV7-9 to TRBJ2-1; tentatively, D is TRBD1 or TRBD2 (6 bases each). V was clipped by 5 bases and J by 6 bases, with 14 bases between them. The CDR3 length is 14 residues. The V gene's germline CDR1 is SEHNR and CDR2 FQNEAQ (reference sequence). The CDR3 sequence: CASSPRGLVNEQFF. The CDR3 nucleotides are TGTGCCAGCAGCCCTCGGGGGCTCGTCAATGAGCAGTTCTTC.

This clonotype was observed a few times. The genes are TRBV2 and TRBJ1-6, with D possibly being TRBD1 (5 bases). This CDR3 has 14 residues. Germline CDR1 and CDR2: SNHLY and FYNNEI. V was clipped by 10 bases and J by 7 bases, with 17 bases between them. This chain's CDR3 is CATQGFARNSPLHF. The CDR3 nucleotides are TGTGCCACCCAGGGCTTCGCCAGGAATTCACCCCTCCACTTT.

This clonotype appeared many times. The V and J genes are TRBV4-3 and TRBJ2-7, with D maybe TRBD2 (6 bases). The CDR3 contains 16 residues. CDR1 and CDR2 from the germline V gene are LGHNA and YSLEER. V lost 1 base, J lost 2 bases, and 15 bases lay in between. As DNA, the CDR3 is TGCGCCAGCAGCCAAGTAATAACGGGAGCAGCCTACGAGCAGTACTTC. Amino acid sequence: CASSQVITGAAYEQYF.

This clonotype was detected once. The V and J genes are TRBV9 and TRBJ1-6; D remains unclear. The V end lost 1 base, the J end lost 13 bases, and 9 bases lay between the germline ends. Per germline, CDR1 SGDLS and CDR2 YYNGEE. The CDR3 extends over 12 amino acids. The CDR3 region has the DNA TGTGCCAGCAGCGTACGCATGGGGCCCCTCCACTTT. Amino acids: CASSVRMGPLHF.

This clonotype has ten or more counts. The V and J genes are TRBV29-1 and TRBJ2-7, with D possibly matching TRBD1 (5 bases). Germline CDR1 reads SQVTM; CDR2 reads ANQGSEA. V was clipped by 5 bases and J by 0 bases, with 17 bases between them. This CDR3 is 15 amino acids long. DNA for the CDR3: TGCAGCGTTTCCCAGCCTCAGGGAAGCTCCTACGAGCAGTACTTC. Translated, it gives CSVSQPQGSSYEQYF.

This clonotype was counted many times. This CDR3 is CASSKGPDTEAFF. Here the CDR3 DNA reads TGTGCCAGCAGCAAAGGACCAGACACTGAAGCTTTCTTT. This chain connects TRBV7-9 to TRBJ1-1; no clear D. The CDR3 is 13 amino acids. From germline, CDR1 is SEHNR and CDR2 FQNEAQ (reference sequence). Trimming stripped 5 bases from V and 3 bases from J, with 10 bases between.

V and J are TRBV4-1 and TRBJ1-1; tentatively, D is TRBD1 (5 bases). The CDR3 consists of 15 residues. V was cut by 0 bases and J by 6 bases, with 14 bases left in between. Germline V lookup: CDR1 MGHRA, CDR2 YSYEKL. The CDR3 nucleotides are TGCGCCAGCAGCCAAGATTGGGGGAGGAGGGCTGAAGCTTTCTTT. Amino acid sequence: CASSQDWGRRAEAFF.

A few counts support this clonotype. The chain recombines TRBV10-3 with TRBJ2-3; 9 positions match TRBD2. The V segment lost 3 bases and the J segment 4 bases; nucleotides outside the gene matches: 8. The CDR3 loop spans 16 amino acids. The germline CDR1 and CDR2 sequences are ENHRY and SYGVKD. The CDR3 DNA reads TGTGCCATCAGTGATTCCGGGACTAGCAGCGCAGATACGCAGTATTTT. This encodes CAISDSGTSSADTQYF.

V gene TRBV18 combines with J gene TRBJ2-1, with no clear D. The CDR3 runs to 14 residues. With 6 bases removed from V and 4 bases from J, the gap between germline ends came to 13 bases. Germline V gene lookup returns CDR1 KGHSH and CDR2 LQKENI. DNA for the CDR3: TGTGCCAGCTCGATCCAGGACCCTTACAATGAGCAGTTCTTC. Its translation: CASSIQDPYNEQFF.

The chain recombines TRBV4-1 with TRBJ1-1; D gene unclear. The CDR3 extends over 13 amino acids. The V end lost 3 bases, the J end lost 4 bases, and 9 bases lay between the germline ends. The V gene's germline CDR1 is MGHRA and CDR2 YSYEKL. CDR3 sequence (DNA): TGCGCCAGCAGCCAGACCCCCCCCACTGAAGCTTTCTTT. Its translation: CASSQTPPTEAFF.

CDR3 loop: CASTRPTTGNTEAFF. CDR3 nucleotide sequence: TGTGCCAGCACGCGGCCAACGACAGGGAACACTGAAGCTTTCTTT. The chain carries TRBV28 and TRBJ1-1; weak D call: TRBD1 (6 bases). CDR1 is MDHEN, CDR2 SYDVKM, per germline. This CDR3 is 15 amino acids long. V shed 7 bases and J shed 1 base, with 16 bases lying between them.

This clonotype was counted only a few times. V is TRBV7-9 and J is TRBJ2-5; D may be TRBD2 (6 bases). V gave up 3 bases and J gave up 5 bases, with 19 bases separating them. CDR1 is SEHNR, CDR2 FQNEAQ, per germline (reference sequence). The length of the CDR3 is 16 residues. The CDR3 DNA follows: TGTGCCAGCAGCTTGGGGGGACCCCCGCGTCTGGAGACCCAGTACTTC. Translated, it gives CASSLGGPPRLETQYF.

Many counts were recorded for this clonotype. The gene calls are TRBV7-9 and TRBJ2-5, with D hard to call. There are 12 residues in the CDR3. V shed 5 bases and J shed 0 bases, with 4 bases lying between them. Germline-derived CDR1 and CDR2 are SEHNR and FQNEAQ (reference sequence). The DNA for the CDR3 is TGTGCCAGCAGCCGGGACCAAGAGACCCAGTACTTC. This translates into CASSRDQETQYF.

CDR3 loop: CASSSWTAQETQYF. CDR3 in DNA: TGTGCCAGCAGTTCTTGGACAGCACAAGAGACCCAGTACTTC. V usage is TRBV12-3 or TRBV12-4 and J usage is TRBJ2-5; maybe TRBD1 (6 bases). The CDR3 contains 14 residues. The V end lost 4 bases, the J end lost 2 bases, and 11 bases lay between the germline ends.

This chain uses TRBV7-3 with TRBJ2-3; the match to TRBD2 covers 13 bases. The V segment lost 4 bases and the J segment 7 bases; nucleotides outside the gene matches: 2. The CDR3 spans 14 residues. Germline values: CDR1 SGHTA, CDR2 FQGTGA. CDR3 DNA sequence: TGTGCCAGCAGCTCCGGGACTAGCGGGAATACGCAGTATTTT. Translation: CASSSGTSGNTQYF.

This sequence joins TRBV6-5 and TRBJ2-6; D is undetermined. V gave up 3 bases and J gave up 0 bases, with 6 bases separating them. CDR3 length equals 15 residues. Germline V CDR1 and CDR2: MNHEY, SVGAGI. The CDR3 spells CASSYLASGANVLTF. The CDR3 DNA reads TGTGCCAGCAGTTATCTGGCCTCTGGGGCCAACGTCCTGACTTTC.